The 13 T cell receptor beta chains below were found in one sample sequenced in a study of T cell responses to AZD1222 COVID-19 vaccine. The assay was immunoSEQ multiplex PCR, and TCRdb's table has in-frame clones only and misses some. The sample carries about 100,000 clones, 80% to 90% recorded once. Source: peripheral blood, taken on day 0 of MenACWY control vaccination. Receptors were obtained from an adult in good health.

J is TRBJ2-1 and V is TRBV9; D not resolved. V lost 5 bases and J lost 4, with 10 bases in between. Germline CDR1 is SGDLS and CDR2 is YYNGEE. CDR3 length equals 13 residues. CDR3: CASSPRPYNEQFF. For the CDR3, the DNA is TGTGCCAGCAGTCCGAGGCCATACAATGAGCAGTTCTTC.

The chain recombines TRBV28 with TRBJ1-1; 9 positions agree with TRBD1. The CDR3 has 18 residues. V lost 8 bases, J lost 5 bases, and 21 bases stayed unmatched. Germline V gives CDR1 MDHEN, CDR2 SYDVKM. The CDR3 loop is CASRTGVWVVRVGTEAFF. In DNA, the CDR3 is TGTGCCAGCCGGACAGGGGTTTGGGTGGTGAGAGTAGGGACTGAAGCTTTCTTT. The whole variable domain, remainder taken from reference TRBV28 and TRBJ1-1, is DVKVTQSSRYLVKRTGEKVFLECVQDMDHENMFWYRQDPGLGLRLIYFSYDVKMKEKGDIPEGYSVSREKKERFSLILESASTNQTSMYLCASRTGVWVVRVGTEAFFGQGTRLTVV.

This clone has just a few counts. Other nucleotide sequences in the sample specify the same CDR3. The chain has TRBV9 and TRBJ1-1; D might be TRBD1 (5 bases). V lost 2 bases and J 2 bases, leaving 7 bases between the germline ends. The CDR3 consists of 13 residues. The germline V gene encodes CDR1 SGDLS and CDR2 YYNGEE. CDR3 residues: CASSVTGNTEAFF. The CDR3 nucleotides are TGTGCCAGCAGCGTTACAGGTAACACTGAAGCTTTCTTT.

This clone has only one observation. The V call is TRBV24-1, the J call TRBJ2-1; 9 bases are shared with TRBD1. CDR1 is KGHDR, CDR2 SFDVKD, per germline. There are 15 residues in the CDR3. The ends lost 2 bases at V and 8 bases at J; junction bases unmatched: 6. In nucleotides, the CDR3 is TGTGCCACCAGTGATTCCAGACAGGGGGGCGATGAGCAGTTCTTC. It specifies CATSDSRQGGDEQFF.

This rearrangement joins TRBV7-2 to TRBJ2-7; 9 bases are shared with TRBD1. J gave up 6 bases and V 5 bases, and 5 bases lay outside the gene matches. This CDR3 is built from 13 residues. Germline-derived CDR1 and CDR2 are SGHTA and FQGNSA. This CDR3 reads CASSRQGVGEQYF. CDR3 coding DNA: TGTGCCAGCAGCAGACAGGGGGTTGGCGAGCAGTACTTC.

This clone was observed a handful of times. This chain uses TRBV13 with TRBJ2-1, with D possibly being TRBD2 (6 bases). CDR1 is PRHDT and CDR2 is FYEKMQ in the germline V gene (reference sequence). Trimming pared 0 bases from V and 6 bases from J, leaving 15 bases between. CDR3 size: 16 residues. CDR3 loop: CASSLGLGGRLNEQFF. The CDR3 DNA is TGTGCCAGCAGCTTAGGCCTCGGAGGGCGACTCAATGAGCAGTTCTTC. Using reference TRBV13 and TRBJ2-1 for the parts outside the CDR3, the full variable domain is AAGVIQSPRHLIKEKRETATLKCYPIPRHDTVYWYQQGPGQDPQFLISFYEKMQSDKGSIPDRFSAQQFSDYHSELNMSSLELGDSALYFCASSLGLGGRLNEQFFGPGTRLTVL.

This clone appeared a single time. The chain is built from TRBV5-1 and TRBJ2-7, with TRBD2 identical over 9 bases. The CDR3 length is 16 residues. CDR1 is SGHRS and CDR2 is YFSETQ in the germline V gene. V trimming: 1 base; J trimming: 3 bases; junction bases outside the gene matches: 8. The chain's CDR3 is CASSLLGGGAIYEQYF. DNA for the CDR3: TGCGCCAGCAGCTTGCTGGGCGGGGGGGCCATCTACGAGCAGTACTTC.

V usage is TRBV7-8 and J usage is TRBJ2-1; D gene uncertain. The CDR3 length is 13 residues. The V gene lost 1 base and the J gene lost 6 bases, with 7 bases spanning the gap. Germline CDR1 is SGHVS and CDR2 is FQNEAQ. Written as DNA, the CDR3 is TGTGCCAGCAGCTTAGTGCTGGGCAATGAGCAGTTCTTC. This encodes CASSLVLGNEQFF.

This clone was found a few times. The V call is TRBV21-1, the J call TRBJ1-1. TRBV21-1 is a pseudogene locus. The CDR3 length is 12 residues. The CDR3 DNA sequence: TGTGCCAGCAGGGGGGTTCGGACTGAAGCTTTCTTT. This sequence encodes CASRGVRTEAFF.

A few counts support this clone. This chain uses TRBV5-1 with TRBJ2-2, with D unclear. The CDR3 spans 13 residues. V was pared by 0 bases and J by 10 bases, with 10 bases between. Germline CDR1 and CDR2: SGHRS and YFSETQ. The CDR3 reads CASSLDGRLELFF. CDR3 DNA: TGCGCCAGCAGCTTGGATGGCAGGCTGGAGCTGTTTTTT.

The chain links TRBV15 to TRBJ1-2; tentatively, D is TRBD1 (6 bases). The CDR3 has 16 residues. Trimming pared 0 bases from V and 2 bases from J, leaving 13 bases between. The germline V gene encodes CDR1 LNHNV and CDR2 YYDKDF (reference sequence). DNA of the CDR3: TGTGCCACCAGCAGAGAATTGGACAGCTACAACTATGGCTACACCTTC. Residues: CATSRELDSYNYGYTF.

The gene calls are TRBV9 and TRBJ2-1; 11 nucleotides align to TRBD2. CDR1 SGDLS and CDR2 YYNGEE come from the germline V gene. V dropped 2 bases and J dropped 10; count of bases not matched to a gene: 5. The CDR3 is made up of 14 amino acids. This chain's CDR3 is CASSVGTSGWEQFF. The CDR3 nucleotides are TGTGCCAGCAGCGTCGGGACTAGCGGATGGGAGCAGTTCTTC.

The genes are TRBV3-1 (or the pseudogene TRBV3-2) and TRBJ1-1; no firm D call. The CDR3 loop spans 14 amino acids. Deletions cut 0 bases from V and 11 bases from J, with 16 bases between. CDR1 is LGHDT, CDR2 YNNKEL, per germline (reference sequence). The CDR3: CASSQDNGEGSAFF. The CDR3 nucleotides read TGTGCCAGCAGCCAAGATAACGGAGAGGGATCGGCTTTCTTT.